Below are 25 T cell receptor beta chains sequenced from a single sample in a study of T cell responses to AZD1222 COVID-19 vaccine. Sequencing was performed with immunoSEQ multiplex PCR; in TCRdb, only in-frame clones are kept and a portion is missing. In the table there are approximately 180,000 clones, around nine tenths of which are singletons. The sample consisted of peripheral blood, taken 28 days after the second AZD1222 dose. These receptors were collected from an adult who received the AZD1222 COVID-19 vaccine.

V gene TRBV6-4 combines with J gene TRBJ2-3, with 9 bases that match TRBD2. V shed 2 bases, J shed 5 bases, and the junction held 5 bases outside the gene matches. From germline, CDR1 is MRHNA and CDR2 SNTAGT. The CDR3 sequence is 15 residues long. The CDR3 nucleotides are TGTGCCAGCAGTGACGATAGCGGGAGTGGAGATACGCAGTATTTT. As protein: CASSDDSGSGDTQYF.

The chain combines TRBV5-1 with TRBJ2-4; 10 nucleotides align to TRBD1. V shed 3 bases and J 1 base; nucleotides not matched to a gene: 7. CDR1 is SGHRS and CDR2 is YFSETQ in the germline V gene. The CDR3 is made up of 17 amino acids. The CDR3, as DNA: TGCGCCAGCAGCTACGGGGGACAGGGGAACGCCAAAAACATTCAGTACTTC. It is translated as CASSYGGQGNAKNIQYF.

This CDR3 reads CASSRDNPYEQYF. The CDR3 bases are TGTGCCAGCAGCCGGGACAACCCCTACGAGCAGTACTTC. The chain combines TRBV5-4 with TRBJ2-7; D perhaps matches TRBD1 (6 bases). The CDR3 is made up of 13 amino acids. CDR1 is SGHNT and CDR2 is YYREEE in the germline V gene (reference sequence). Trimming stripped 4 bases from V and 2 bases from J, with 10 bases between.

This rearrangement joins TRBV24-1 to TRBJ2-3; the D is unclear. This CDR3 spans 16 amino acids. V lost 6 bases and J lost 0, with 15 bases in between. Germline V CDR1 and CDR2: KGHDR, SFDVKD. The CDR3 spells CATSRSKRGSTDTQYF. The CDR3 DNA follows: TGTGCCACCAGTCGTAGCAAGCGCGGAAGCACAGATACGCAGTATTTT.

The J gene is TRBJ1-2, the V gene TRBV28; 7 bases fit TRBD1. The CDR3 runs 13 residues. Germline loops: CDR1 MDHEN, CDR2 SYDVKM. Trimming took 6 bases from V and 4 from J; bases not matched to a gene: 5. The CDR3 region has the DNA TGTGCCAGCAGAACTGACAGGGTCTATGGCTACACCTTC. Its protein is CASRTDRVYGYTF.

This chain connects TRBV6-2 or TRBV6-3 to TRBJ2-7; 7 bases agree with TRBD2. The CDR3 length is 14 residues. Looked up from germline, CDR1 is MNHEY and CDR2 is SVGEGT. V was pared by 4 bases and J by 2 bases, with 5 bases of the junction left unmatched. CDR3 coding DNA: TGTGCCAGCAGTTCCGGGACTACCGCCTACGAGCAGTACTTC. Translating it yields CASSSGTTAYEQYF.

This rearrangement joins TRBV3-1 (or the pseudogene TRBV3-2) to TRBJ2-7; 8 bases fit TRBD1. Trimming removed 4 bases from V and 0 bases from J; junction bases left unmatched: 5. CDR3 size: 15 residues. CDR1 is LGHDT and CDR2 is YNNKEL in the germline V gene (reference sequence). In DNA form, the CDR3 reads TGTGCCAGCAGCCCCGGAGGACAGGGCTCCTACGAGCAGTACTTC. Its translation is CASSPGGQGSYEQYF.

This chain uses TRBV10-3 with TRBJ1-5, with D uncertain. V was clipped by 0 bases and J by 2 bases, with 11 bases between them. The CDR3 consists of 16 residues. Germline V lookup: CDR1 ENHRY, CDR2 SYGVKD. This CDR3 is CAISESSRRGNQPQHF. CDR3 sequence (DNA): TGTGCCATCAGTGAGTCGAGCCGCCGGGGCAATCAGCCCCAGCATTTT.

This chain links TRBV4-3 with TRBJ2-1; unclear D gene. The germline CDR1 and CDR2 sequences are LGHNA and YSLEER. This CDR3 contains 15 residues. Trimming removed 0 bases at V and 6 bases at J, with 12 bases between. The CDR3 region has the DNA TGCGCCAGCAGCCAAGATCCACTACACTCCAATGAGCAGTTCTTC. Its translation is CASSQDPLHSNEQFF.

V and J are TRBV19 and TRBJ2-5; 8 nucleotides align to TRBD1. Trimming took 4 bases from V and 2 from J; bases not matched to a gene: 6. This CDR3 spans 15 amino acids. Germline assignment: CDR1 LNHDA and CDR2 SQIVND (reference sequence). The CDR3 DNA follows: TGTGCCAGTAGTAGGGCAGGGGGCCAACAAGAGACCCAGTACTTC. Translated: CASSRAGGQQETQYF.

This clone has just a few counts. The chain has TRBV6-4 and TRBJ2-2; TRBD2 aligns across 7 bases. The CDR3 sequence is 13 residues long. The V gene's germline CDR1 is MRHNA and CDR2 SNTAGT. The ends lost 4 bases at V and 4 bases at J; junction bases unmatched: 0. In DNA, the CDR3 is TGTGCCAGCAGTGGGACTAGCACCGGGGAGCTGTTTTTT. This sequence encodes CASSGTSTGELFF.

Details on this clone: At one end, the junction sequence differs from germline, possibly due to a read error. The gene calls are TRBV3-1 (or the pseudogene TRBV3-2) and TRBJ1-2; D unclear. Germline CDR1 is LGHDT and CDR2 is YNNKEL (reference sequence). The CDR3 has 15 amino acids. The CDR3 spells CASGQVGSRVVGYTF. The CDR3 nucleotides read TGTGCCAGCGGCCAAGTTGGGTCGAGGGTTGTCGGCTACACCTTC.

The chain has TRBV6-5 and TRBJ1-5; 8 bases match TRBD1. Germline assignment: CDR1 MNHEY and CDR2 SVGAGI. Germline trimming cut 2 bases from V and 4 bases from J; bases unmatched to any gene: 4. The CDR3 has 15 amino acids. The CDR3 DNA follows: TGTGCCAGCAGTTACACGGGACAGGTAAATCAGCCCCAGCATTTT. Encoded protein: CASSYTGQVNQPQHF.

V gene TRBV6-4 combines with J gene TRBJ1-2; weak D call: TRBD1 (6 bases). The CDR3 length is 13 residues. With 4 bases removed from V and 6 bases from J, the gap between germline ends came to 12 bases. Germline CDR1 reads MRHNA; CDR2 reads SNTAGT. The CDR3 nucleotides read TGTGCCAGCAGTGGCACAGGGCGGGATGGCTACACCTTC. Its translation: CASSGTGRDGYTF.

J is TRBJ2-7 and V is TRBV30, with D possibly being TRBD1 or TRBD2 (5 bases each). The germline V gene has CDR1 GTSNPN and CDR2 SVGIG (reference sequence). The V gene lost 5 bases and the J gene lost 3 bases, with 20 bases spanning the gap. The CDR3 covers 15 residues. The chain's CDR3 is CAWARGSGPYYEQYF. CDR3 nucleotide sequence: TGTGCCTGGGCGAGGGGCTCCGGGCCCTACTACGAGCAGTACTTC.

The chain links TRBV28 to TRBJ1-2; D remains ambiguous. Germline V gene lookup returns CDR1 MDHEN and CDR2 SYDVKM. V lost 8 bases and J 8 bases, leaving 15 bases between the germline ends. The CDR3 runs 12 residues. CDR3 amino acids: CASASEGWGYTF. In DNA form, the CDR3 reads TGTGCCAGCGCCAGCGAGGGTTGGGGCTACACCTTC.

This sequence joins TRBV6-2 or TRBV6-3 and TRBJ2-7; D might be TRBD1 or TRBD2, each matching 5 bases. The CDR3 covers 14 residues. Per the germline V gene, CDR1 is MNHEY and CDR2 is SVGEGT. Trimming cost V 4 bases and J 6 bases, with 16 bases left between them. This CDR3 reads CASSWPGPPTEQYF. For the CDR3, the DNA is TGTGCCAGCAGTTGGCCGGGACCCCCAACCGAGCAGTACTTC.

This clone was counted between two and nine times. CDR3 sequence (DNA): TGTGCCAGCAGTTACCTACAGGGGGCGGGCACTGAAGCTTTCTTT. This translates into CASSYLQGAGTEAFF. The gene calls are TRBV6-5 and TRBJ1-1; 9 nucleotides line up with TRBD1. Looked up from germline, CDR1 is MNHEY and CDR2 is SVGAGI. This CDR3 has 15 amino acids. The V and J ends lost 2 bases and 4 bases, in that order; junction bases with no gene match: 5.

The genes are TRBV5-8 and TRBJ2-3; TRBD1 agrees at 7 bases. The trim removed 4 bases at V and 3 bases at J, leaving 8 bases unmatched. Germline loops: CDR1 SGHTS, CDR2 YDEGEE. This CDR3 has 15 residues. CDR3: CASSPKRGRTDTQYF. The CDR3 DNA reads as TGTGCCAGCAGCCCGAAGAGGGGGCGGACAGATACGCAGTATTTT.

The chain employs TRBV19 and TRBJ2-1; 7 bases map to TRBD1. This CDR3 has 15 residues. CDR1 is LNHDA and CDR2 is SQIVND in the germline V gene (reference sequence). J gave up 3 bases and V 5 bases, and 7 bases lay outside the gene matches. The CDR3 spells CASSSPDRDYNEQFF. Here the CDR3 DNA reads TGTGCCAGTAGTTCCCCCGACAGGGACTACAATGAGCAGTTCTTC.

The chain is built from TRBV24-1 and TRBJ1-1; 8 nucleotides line up with TRBD1. V shed 4 bases and J 1 base; nucleotides not matched to a gene: 7. CDR1 KGHDR and CDR2 SFDVKD come from the germline V gene. This CDR3 comprises 16 residues. The CDR3 nucleotides are TGTGCCACCAGTGACCGAGACGGACAGGGGAACACTGAAGCTTTCTTT. Translating gives CATSDRDGQGNTEAFF.

This sequence joins TRBV4-2 and TRBJ2-7; D gene unclear. V lost 0 bases to trimming and J lost 0 bases, with 9 bases between them. The CDR3 runs to 15 residues. Germline values: CDR1 LGHNA, CDR2 YNFKEQ. CDR3 sequence reads: CASSQESESSYEQYF. The CDR3 bases are TGTGCCAGCAGCCAAGAGTCGGAGAGCTCCTACGAGCAGTACTTC.

The rearrangement joins TRBV6-5 to TRBJ2-7; D might be TRBD1 (6 bases). The germline V gene encodes CDR1 MNHEY and CDR2 SVGAGI. Between the trimmed V and J ends, which lost 6 bases and 5 bases, there was a span of 20 bases. The CDR3 runs to 15 residues. As DNA, the CDR3 is TGTGCCAGCAGACGCCTCAGGGGTGAATTGCACGAGCAGTACTTC. This gives the protein CASRRLRGELHEQYF.

This clone was recorded only once. The gene calls are TRBV6-6 and TRBJ2-2; D unclear. The germline V gene has CDR1 MNHNY and CDR2 SVGAGI (reference sequence). CDR3 length equals 15 residues. V lost 7 bases, J lost 1 base, and 13 bases lay in between. The CDR3 nucleotides read TGTGCCAGCAAGAATGGCCAGCAGAACACCGGGGAGCTGTTTTTT. Translation: CASKNGQQNTGELFF.

This clone was counted a few times. The J gene is TRBJ1-4, the V gene TRBV30; 8 positions agree with TRBD1. CDR3 size: 13 residues. V shed 4 bases and J 5 bases; nucleotides not matched to a gene: 3. In germline, CDR1 is GTSNPN, CDR2 SVGIG (reference sequence). Here the CDR3 reads CAWTGGRNEKLFF. The DNA for the CDR3 is TGTGCCTGGACAGGGGGCCGAAATGAAAAACTGTTTTTT.